The clone carrying this T cell receptor beta chain showed up just once. Looked up from germline, CDR1 is MNHEY and CDR2 is SMNVEV (reference sequence). The ends were cut back, 1 base at V and 3 bases at J, with 12 bases in the middle. This CDR3 contains 15 residues. Amplification used 60 Vbeta primers and 13 Jbeta primers. The repertoire was sequenced with immunoSEQ multiplex PCR; TCRdb's copy has only in-frame clones and lacks some. The sample lists about 94,000 clones; 70% to 80% were seen once. This entry is derived from a study of cytomegalovirus exposure and HLA in healthy donors. As for the study in general: HLA-typed donors contributed approximately 92 million unique TCRs, which were held in an early data release.

This receptor was identified in a young man in good health and CMV-seronegative. The chain carries TRBV27 and TRBJ1-1, with a weak D call TRBD1 (6 bases). The sequencing sample was made of PBMCs. The CDR3, as DNA: TGTGCCAGCAGTTTATTTGGGACACAGGACACTGAAGCTTTCTTT. Translating it yields CASSLFGTQDTEAFF.